This T cell receptor beta chain is from a study of blood T cell repertoires in COVID-19. Study at large: From the United States, Italy and Spain came samples of acute and convalescent COVID-19.

Germline V gene lookup returns CDR1 SEHNR and CDR2 FQNEAQ (reference sequence). The junction had 8 bases not matched to a gene; V was cut back by 3 bases and J by 4 bases. The length of the CDR3 is 17 residues. Original analysis: Amplifying reference gene primers gave estimates of nucleated cell counts. Assay used: immunoSEQ multiplex PCR; TCRdb lists only in-frame clones, some missing. That table is the source of V, J and clone size, and D and trimming were worked out from the DNA. This table holds more than 30,000 clones, 87% found once. This chain joins TRBV7-9 and TRBJ2-3; 12 positions match TRBD2. This clonotype was obtained from a man aged 55-75 years with active COVID-19. The specimen sequenced was peripheral blood. CDR3 DNA: TGTGCCAGCAGCTTGGGGGGACTAGCGGGTCGGGCAGATACGCAGTATTTT. Translated, it gives CASSLGGLAGRADTQYF. Full variable domain (missing parts from reference TRBV7-9 and TRBJ2-3): DTGVSQNPRHKITKRGQNVTFRCDPISEHNRLYWYRQTLGQGPEFLTYFQNEAQLEKSRLLSDRFSAERPKGSFSTLEIQRTEQGDSAMYLCASSLGGLAGRADTQYFGPGTRLTVL.